The 18 T cell receptor beta chains below were found in one sample sequenced in a study of blood T cell repertoires in COVID-19. Data came from immunoSEQ multiplex PCR; TCRdb stores just in-frame clones and leaves some out. The data hold about 110,000 clones, with about 90% observed a single time. The sample taken for sequencing was peripheral blood. These receptors originate from a human donor in a cohort sampled during active COVID-19.

The V and J genes are TRBV9 and TRBJ1-4; weak D call: TRBD1 (5 bases). The CDR3 has 14 residues. Germline CDR1 and CDR2: SGDLS and YYNGEE. V was clipped by 0 bases and J by 8 bases, with 11 bases between them. CDR3 residues: CASSVGGDREKLFF. For the CDR3, the DNA is TGTGCCAGCAGCGTAGGGGGGGATCGGGAAAAACTGTTTTTT.

The gene calls are TRBV3-1 (or the pseudogene TRBV3-2) and TRBJ2-7, with 12 bases aligning to TRBD2. CDR1 and CDR2 from the germline V gene are LGHDT and YNNKEL (reference sequence). The length of the CDR3 is 14 residues. V lost 4 bases to trimming and J lost 3 bases; unmatched junction nucleotides: 1. This chain's CDR3 is CASSRLAGDYEQYF. The CDR3 DNA is TGTGCCAGCAGCCGACTAGCGGGGGACTACGAGCAGTACTTC.

The chain employs TRBV7-6 and TRBJ1-3; D is uncertain. The V end was cut by 0 bases, the J end by 2 bases, with 8 bases between. This CDR3 contains 15 residues. Germline CDR1 reads SGHVS; CDR2 reads FNYEAQ. The DNA of the CDR3 is TGTGCCAGCAGCTTAGCATCCGGGGCTGGAAACACCATATATTTT. It yields the protein CASSLASGAGNTIYF.

The chain combines TRBV5-5 with TRBJ2-7; TRBD1 aligns across 8 bases. CDR1 SGHKS and CDR2 YYEKEE come from the germline V gene (reference sequence). The CDR3 is made up of 16 amino acids. Germline trimming cut 4 bases from V and 0 bases from J; bases unmatched to any gene: 9. CDR3 sequence reads: CASSPLDRGSSYEQYF. CDR3 sequence (DNA): TGTGCCAGCAGCCCCCTCGACAGGGGCAGCTCCTACGAGCAGTACTTC.

This rearrangement joins TRBV6-6 to TRBJ1-4, with TRBD1 as a possible D gene (5 bases). Between the trimmed V and J ends, which lost 7 bases and 4 bases, there was a span of 13 bases. This CDR3 has 14 residues. Per the germline V gene, CDR1 is MNHNY and CDR2 is SVGAGI (reference sequence). The CDR3 nucleotides are TGTGCCAGCAATAGTTGGGGGGATAATGAAAAACTGTTTTTT. Its protein is CASNSWGDNEKLFF.

The chain recombines TRBV7-2 with TRBJ1-2, with D perhaps matching TRBD1 (5 bases). The CDR3 consists of 14 residues. V was cut by 1 base and J by 8 bases, with 14 bases left in between. The germline CDR1 and CDR2 sequences are SGHTA and FQGNSA. The CDR3 coding sequence is TGTGCCAGCAGCTTAGATCACAGGCGCTCGGGCTACACCTTC. Encoded protein: CASSLDHRRSGYTF.

CDR3 loop: CSARPLILAERQETQYF. The DNA of the CDR3 is TGCAGCGCGCGACCACTCATTCTAGCAGAGCGACAAGAGACCCAGTACTTC. This sequence joins TRBV29-1 and TRBJ2-5; a weak D match, TRBD2 (5 bases). V was shortened by 7 bases and J by 2 bases, with 26 bases between the two germline ends. Germline V gives CDR1 SQVTM, CDR2 ANQGSEA. The CDR3 length is 17 residues.

The rearrangement links TRBV7-9 to TRBJ2-7, with 10 nucleotides matching TRBD2. Trimming removed 1 base from V and 5 bases from J; junction bases left unmatched: 2. CDR3 length: 14 amino acids. Germline CDR1 reads SEHNR; CDR2 reads FQNEAQ (reference sequence). CDR3 residues: CASSLVLAGDEQYF. The CDR3 DNA sequence: TGTGCCAGCAGCTTAGTTCTAGCGGGAGACGAGCAGTACTTC.

This rearrangement joins TRBV2 to TRBJ2-7, with D uncertain. The V gene's germline CDR1 is SNHLY and CDR2 FYNNEI. V lost 3 bases and J lost 6, with 18 bases in between. The CDR3 is 15 residues long. The DNA for the CDR3 is TGTGCCAGCAGTGAGAAGGAGTCGCTTCTGACCGAGCAGTACTTC. Residues: CASSEKESLLTEQYF. Using reference TRBV2 and TRBJ2-7 for the parts outside the CDR3, the full variable domain is EPEVTQTPSHQVTQMGQEVILRCVPISNHLYFYWYRQILGQKVEFLVSFYNNEISEKSEIFDDQFSVERPDGSNFTLKIRSTKLEDSAMYFCASSEKESLLTEQYFGPGTRLTVT.

The chain joins TRBV5-1 to TRBJ1-3, with D possibly TRBD1 on 5 matching bases. This CDR3 region has 19 residues. Trimming took 2 bases from V and 0 from J, leaving 21 bases between them. From germline, CDR1 is SGHRS and CDR2 YFSETQ. The CDR3 sequence: CASSLNGAQGRASGNTIYF. CDR3 DNA: TGCGCCAGCAGCTTAAATGGAGCGCAGGGTCGCGCCTCTGGAAACACCATATATTTT. Full variable domain (rest looked up from reference TRBV5-1 and TRBJ1-3): KAGVTQTPRYLIKTRGQQVTLSCSPISGHRSVSWYQQTPGQGLQFLFEYFSETQRNKGNFPGRFSGRQFSNSRSEMNVSTLELGDSALYLCASSLNGAQGRASGNTIYFGEGSWLTVV.

CDR3 DNA sequence: TGTGCCAGCGGGCAGGGAGGATTCGATTCACCCCTCCACTTT. Protein product: CASGQGGFDSPLHF. This rearrangement joins TRBV6-5 to TRBJ1-6; possibly TRBD1 for D (5 bases). Trimming pared 8 bases from V and 8 bases from J, leaving 16 bases between. CDR1 and CDR2 from the germline V gene are MNHEY and SVGAGI. The CDR3 runs 14 residues.

This CDR3 is CASSRLTGSSTDTQYF. CDR3 DNA: TGTGCCAGCTCACGTTTGACAGGGTCTAGCACAGATACGCAGTATTTT. The V gene is TRBV18, the J gene TRBJ2-3; 7 nucleotides match TRBD1. V was pared by 4 bases and J by 0 bases, with 7 bases of the junction left unmatched. From germline, CDR1 is KGHSH and CDR2 LQKENI. The CDR3 is 16 residues long.

The CDR3 DNA reads as TGTGCCAGCAGCTTAGAGGTGCGGGAGGGCGGGGGCGAGCAGTACTTC. It codes for CASSLEVREGGGEQYF. This chain joins TRBV7-2 and TRBJ2-7, with TRBD2 matching 9 bases. Germline V CDR1 and CDR2: SGHTA, FQGNSA. J was trimmed by 6 bases and V by 1 base; bases with no gene match: 10. CDR3 length equals 16 residues.

The chain links TRBV5-1 to TRBJ1-5; TRBD1 is a possible D gene (5 bases). The V and J ends lost 1 base and 0 bases respectively, with 8 bases between them. CDR1 and CDR2 from the germline V gene are SGHRS and YFSETQ. The CDR3 is made up of 15 amino acids. The CDR3 coding sequence is TGCGCCAGCAGCTTGACAGGCGGTAGCAATCAGCCCCAGCATTTT. Encoded protein: CASSLTGGSNQPQHF. Full variable domain (remainder filled in from reference TRBV5-1 and TRBJ1-5): KAGVTQTPRYLIKTRGQQVTLSCSPISGHRSVSWYQQTPGQGLQFLFEYFSETQRNKGNFPGRFSGRQFSNSRSEMNVSTLELGDSALYLCASSLTGGSNQPQHFGDGTRLSIL.

The genes are TRBV6-5 and TRBJ1-5; D may be TRBD1 (6 bases). Germline-derived CDR1 and CDR2 are MNHEY and SVGAGI. Trimming removed 6 bases at V and 4 bases at J, with 16 bases between. The CDR3 runs 15 residues. CDR3 bases: TGTGCCAGCAGATACAGTTCAGGGGTTAATCAGCCCCAGCATTTT. Amino acids: CASRYSSGVNQPQHF.

This chain links TRBV7-9 with TRBJ2-2, with D uncertain. This CDR3 is 15 amino acids long. The V end lost 2 bases, the J end lost 3 bases, and 10 bases lay between the germline ends. Germline V lookup: CDR1 SEHNR, CDR2 FQNEAQ (reference sequence). The CDR3 region is CASSLTNTYTGELFF. CDR3 in DNA: TGTGCCAGCAGCTTAACGAATACATACACCGGGGAGCTGTTTTTT.

CDR3 sequence reads: CASSFIAEAGTDTQYF. The CDR3 nucleotides read TGTGCCAGCAGTTTCATAGCGGAGGCGGGCACAGATACGCAGTATTTT. The chain is built from TRBV11-2 and TRBJ2-3, with a tentative D call TRBD2 (6 bases). Trimming took 6 bases from V and 1 from J, leaving 17 bases between them. This CDR3 region has 16 residues. Germline CDR1 and CDR2: SGHAT and FQNNGV.

The table lists this clone with a count of one. The chain couples TRBV21-1 to TRBJ2-3; the tabulated D call, TRBD2, remains unverified against the DNA. TRBV21-1 is assigned pseudogene status. This CDR3 is 15 amino acids long. This CDR3 reads CASSKRAGGTDTQYF. The DNA for the CDR3 is TGTGCCAGCAGCAAAAGAGCGGGGGGCACAGATACGCAGTATTTT.